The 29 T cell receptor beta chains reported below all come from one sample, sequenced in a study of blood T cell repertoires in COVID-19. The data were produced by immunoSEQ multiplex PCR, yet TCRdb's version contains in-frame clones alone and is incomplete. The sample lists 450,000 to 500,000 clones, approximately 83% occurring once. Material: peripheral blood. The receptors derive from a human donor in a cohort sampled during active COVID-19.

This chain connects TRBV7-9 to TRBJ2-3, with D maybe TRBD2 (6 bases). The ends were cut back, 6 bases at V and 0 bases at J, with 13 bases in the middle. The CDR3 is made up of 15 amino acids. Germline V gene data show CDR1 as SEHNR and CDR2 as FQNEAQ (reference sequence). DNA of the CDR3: TGTGCCAGCAGTATGGGGGAGGACAGCACAGATACGCAGTATTTT. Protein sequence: CASSMGEDSTDTQYF.

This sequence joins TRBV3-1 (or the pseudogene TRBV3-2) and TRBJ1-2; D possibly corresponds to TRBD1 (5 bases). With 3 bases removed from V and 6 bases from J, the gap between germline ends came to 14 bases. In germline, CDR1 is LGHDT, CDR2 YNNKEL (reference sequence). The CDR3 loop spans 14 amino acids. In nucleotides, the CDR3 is TGTGCCAGCAGCCAGGGGGGACGGCCCAATGGCTACACCTTC. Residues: CASSQGGRPNGYTF.

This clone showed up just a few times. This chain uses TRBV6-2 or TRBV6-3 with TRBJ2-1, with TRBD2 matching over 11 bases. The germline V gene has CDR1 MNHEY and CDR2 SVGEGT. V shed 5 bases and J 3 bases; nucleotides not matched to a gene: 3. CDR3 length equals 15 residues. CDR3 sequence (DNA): TGTGCCAGCAGTAGCGGGACTAGCGGCTACAATGAGCAGTTCTTC. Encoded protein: CASSSGTSGYNEQFF.

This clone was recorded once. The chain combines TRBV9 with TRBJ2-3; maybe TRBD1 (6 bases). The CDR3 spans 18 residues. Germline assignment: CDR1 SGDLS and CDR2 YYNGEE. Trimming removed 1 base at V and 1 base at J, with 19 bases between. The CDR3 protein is CASSVSRGNAGRTDTQYF. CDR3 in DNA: TGTGCCAGCAGCGTAAGTAGGGGGAACGCCGGGCGCACAGATACGCAGTATTTT.

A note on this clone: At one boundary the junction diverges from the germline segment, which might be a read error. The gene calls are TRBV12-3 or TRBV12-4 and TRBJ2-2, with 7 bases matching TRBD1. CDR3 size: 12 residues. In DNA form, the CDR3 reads TGTGCCAGCAGCTTATCCACAGGGGCGCTGTTTTTT. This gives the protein CASSLSTGALFF.

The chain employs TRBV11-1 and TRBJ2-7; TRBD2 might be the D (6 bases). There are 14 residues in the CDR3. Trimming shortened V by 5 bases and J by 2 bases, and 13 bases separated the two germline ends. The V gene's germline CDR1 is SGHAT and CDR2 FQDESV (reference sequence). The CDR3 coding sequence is TGTGCCAGCAGCCCCCCGGGACTTCCCTACGAGCAGTACTTC. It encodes CASSPPGLPYEQYF.

CDR3 DNA: TGTGCCAGCAGCTTGGGAGGGTATGGATACGAGCAGTACTTC. Translation: CASSLGGYGYEQYF. The genes are TRBV5-8 and TRBJ2-7; D perhaps matches TRBD2 (5 bases). Germline CDR1 is SGHTS and CDR2 is YDEGEE. V lost 0 bases, J lost 4 bases, and 11 bases lay in between. This CDR3 comprises 14 residues.

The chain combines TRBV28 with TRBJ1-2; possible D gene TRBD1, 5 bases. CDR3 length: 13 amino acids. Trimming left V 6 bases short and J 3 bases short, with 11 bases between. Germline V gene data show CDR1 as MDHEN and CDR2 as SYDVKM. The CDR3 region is CASSRREYYGYTF. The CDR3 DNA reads TGTGCCAGCAGCCGCAGGGAATACTATGGCTACACCTTC.

The CDR3 here is CASSKQGNTEAFF. The CDR3 DNA reads TGCGCCAGCAGCAAACAGGGGAACACTGAAGCTTTCTTT. This sequence joins TRBV5-1 and TRBJ1-1; weak D call: TRBD1 (6 bases). The V gene's germline CDR1 is SGHRS and CDR2 YFSETQ. There are 13 residues in the CDR3. The V gene lost 4 bases and the J gene lost 1 base, with 8 bases spanning the gap.

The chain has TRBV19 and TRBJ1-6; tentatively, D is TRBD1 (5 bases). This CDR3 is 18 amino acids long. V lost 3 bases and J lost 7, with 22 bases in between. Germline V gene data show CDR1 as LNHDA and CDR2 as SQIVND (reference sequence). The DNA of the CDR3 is TGTGCCAGTAGTATCCCCAGGGTAACTCTAATTTGGAATTCACCCCTCCACTTT. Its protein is CASSIPRVTLIWNSPLHF.

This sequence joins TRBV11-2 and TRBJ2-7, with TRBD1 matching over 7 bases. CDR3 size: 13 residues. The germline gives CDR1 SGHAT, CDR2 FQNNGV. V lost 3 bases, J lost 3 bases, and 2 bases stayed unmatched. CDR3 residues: CASSFTGVYEQYF. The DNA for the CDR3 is TGTGCCAGCAGCTTTACAGGGGTCTACGAGCAGTACTTC.

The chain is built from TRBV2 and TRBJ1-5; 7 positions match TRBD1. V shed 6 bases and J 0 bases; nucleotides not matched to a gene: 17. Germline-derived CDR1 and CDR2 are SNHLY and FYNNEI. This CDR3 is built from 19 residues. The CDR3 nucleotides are TGTGCCAGCAGAAAGCTATCTTTCGGGACAGCGGTTAGCAATCAGCCCCAGCATTTT. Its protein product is CASRKLSFGTAVSNQPQHF.

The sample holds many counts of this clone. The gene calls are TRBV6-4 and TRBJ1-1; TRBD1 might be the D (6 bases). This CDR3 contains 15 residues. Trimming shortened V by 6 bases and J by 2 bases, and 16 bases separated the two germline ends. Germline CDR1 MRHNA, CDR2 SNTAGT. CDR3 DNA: TGTGCCAGCAGCAAATATCCGGGACAAAACACTGAAGCTTTCTTT. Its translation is CASSKYPGQNTEAFF.

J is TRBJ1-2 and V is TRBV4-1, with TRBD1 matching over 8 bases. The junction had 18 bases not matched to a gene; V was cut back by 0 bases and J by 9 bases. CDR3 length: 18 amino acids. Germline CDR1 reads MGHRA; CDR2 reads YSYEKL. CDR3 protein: CASSQDPTPGQGVASYTF. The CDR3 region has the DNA TGCGCCAGCAGCCAAGACCCAACGCCCGGACAGGGAGTGGCTAGCTACACCTTC.

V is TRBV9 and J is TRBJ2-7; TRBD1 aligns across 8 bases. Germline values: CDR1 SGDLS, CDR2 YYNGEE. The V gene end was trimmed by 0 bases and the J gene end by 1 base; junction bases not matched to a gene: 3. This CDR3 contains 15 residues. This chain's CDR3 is CASSVGGTGSYEQYF. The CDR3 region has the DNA TGTGCCAGCAGCGTAGGGGGGACAGGTTCCTACGAGCAGTACTTC.

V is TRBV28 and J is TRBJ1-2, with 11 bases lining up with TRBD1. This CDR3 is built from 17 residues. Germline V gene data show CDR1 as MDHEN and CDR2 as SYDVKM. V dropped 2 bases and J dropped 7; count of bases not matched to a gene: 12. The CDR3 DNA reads TGTGCCAGCAGTTTAAACCATAGAGGACAGGGGGCAGGTGGCTACACCTTC. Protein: CASSLNHRGQGAGGYTF.

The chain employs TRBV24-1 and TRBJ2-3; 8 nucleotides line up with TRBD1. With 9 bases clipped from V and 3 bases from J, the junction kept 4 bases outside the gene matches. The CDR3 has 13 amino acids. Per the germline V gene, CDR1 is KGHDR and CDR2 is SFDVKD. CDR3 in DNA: TGTGCCACCGGAGGACAGGGAACAGATACGCAGTATTTT. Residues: CATGGQGTDTQYF.

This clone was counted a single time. Written as DNA, the CDR3 is TGTGCCAGCAGTGTACGACTAGCGGGAAAAGAGACCCAGTACTTC. Protein sequence: CASSVRLAGKETQYF. The rearrangement links TRBV2 to TRBJ2-5; 11 nucleotides match TRBD2. The CDR3 covers 15 residues. Germline lookup yields CDR1 SNHLY and CDR2 FYNNEI. The J segment lost 3 bases and the V segment lost 4 bases, leaving 4 bases of the junction unmatched.

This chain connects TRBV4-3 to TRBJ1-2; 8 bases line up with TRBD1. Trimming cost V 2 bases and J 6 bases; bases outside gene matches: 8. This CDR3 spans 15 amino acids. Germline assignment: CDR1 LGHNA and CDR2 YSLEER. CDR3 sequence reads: CASSQNSGQGHGYTF. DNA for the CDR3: TGCGCCAGCAGCCAAAATTCCGGACAGGGCCATGGCTACACCTTC.

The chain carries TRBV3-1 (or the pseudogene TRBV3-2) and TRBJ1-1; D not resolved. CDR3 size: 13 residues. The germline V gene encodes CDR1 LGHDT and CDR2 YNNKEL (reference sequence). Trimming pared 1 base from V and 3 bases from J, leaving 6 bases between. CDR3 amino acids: CASSQVADTEAFF. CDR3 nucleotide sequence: TGTGCCAGCAGCCAAGTGGCCGACACTGAAGCTTTCTTT.

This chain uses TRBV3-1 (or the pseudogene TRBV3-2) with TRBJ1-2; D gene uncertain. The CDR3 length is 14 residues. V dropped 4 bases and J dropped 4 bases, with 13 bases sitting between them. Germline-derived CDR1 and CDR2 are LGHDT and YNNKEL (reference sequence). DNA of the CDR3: TGTGCCAGCAGCCCTTCAGACGCGGGCTATGGCTACACCTTC. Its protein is CASSPSDAGYGYTF.

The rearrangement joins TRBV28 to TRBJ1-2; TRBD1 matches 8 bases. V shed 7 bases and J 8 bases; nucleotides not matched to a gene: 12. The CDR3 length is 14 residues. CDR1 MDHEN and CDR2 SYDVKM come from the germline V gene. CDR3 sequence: CASINSDRVEGYTF. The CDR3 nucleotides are TGTGCCAGCATCAACTCGGACAGGGTCGAGGGCTACACCTTC.

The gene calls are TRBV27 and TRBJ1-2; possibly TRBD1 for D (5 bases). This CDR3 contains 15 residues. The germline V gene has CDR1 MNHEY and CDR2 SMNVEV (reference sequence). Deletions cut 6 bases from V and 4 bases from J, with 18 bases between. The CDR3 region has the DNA TGTGCCAGCAGGAGACCAGGGCAGGGTGGCTATGGCTACACCTTC. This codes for CASRRPGQGGYGYTF.

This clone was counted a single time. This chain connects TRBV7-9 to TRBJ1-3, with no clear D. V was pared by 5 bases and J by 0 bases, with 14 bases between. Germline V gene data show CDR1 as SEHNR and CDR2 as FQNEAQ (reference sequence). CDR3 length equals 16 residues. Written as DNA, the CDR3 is TGTGCCAGCAGCCCCCCGGGGTTACGCTCTGGAAACACCATATATTTT. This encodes CASSPPGLRSGNTIYF.

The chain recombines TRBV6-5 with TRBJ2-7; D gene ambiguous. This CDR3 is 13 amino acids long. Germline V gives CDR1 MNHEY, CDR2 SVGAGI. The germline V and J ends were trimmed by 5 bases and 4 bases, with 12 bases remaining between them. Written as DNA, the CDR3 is TGTGCCAGCAGTCCCCGGTGGCGGTACGAGCAGTACTTC. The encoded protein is CASSPRWRYEQYF.

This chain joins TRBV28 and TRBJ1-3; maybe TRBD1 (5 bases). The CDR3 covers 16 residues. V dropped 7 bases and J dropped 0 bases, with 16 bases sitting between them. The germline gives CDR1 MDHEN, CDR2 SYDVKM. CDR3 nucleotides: TGTGCCAGCAACGACAGAGAGTACACCTCTGGAAACACCATATATTTT. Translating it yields CASNDREYTSGNTIYF.

The CDR3 sequence is CASSQGLAGDVGTDTQYF. The CDR3 DNA sequence: TGTGCCAGCAGCCAGGGACTAGCGGGAGATGTTGGCACAGATACGCAGTATTTT. The rearrangement joins TRBV3-1 (or the pseudogene TRBV3-2) to TRBJ2-3, with TRBD2 matching over 14 bases. Germline CDR1 and CDR2: LGHDT and YNNKEL (reference sequence). The CDR3 loop spans 18 amino acids. V lost 3 bases, J lost 1 base, and 6 bases stayed unmatched.

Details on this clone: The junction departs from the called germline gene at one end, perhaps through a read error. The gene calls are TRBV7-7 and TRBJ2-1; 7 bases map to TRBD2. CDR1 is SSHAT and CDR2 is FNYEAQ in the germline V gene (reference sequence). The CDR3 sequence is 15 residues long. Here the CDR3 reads CASSLEAGEYNEQFF. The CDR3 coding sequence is TGTGCTAGCAGCTTAGAGGCGGGAGAGTACAATGAGCAGTTCTTC.

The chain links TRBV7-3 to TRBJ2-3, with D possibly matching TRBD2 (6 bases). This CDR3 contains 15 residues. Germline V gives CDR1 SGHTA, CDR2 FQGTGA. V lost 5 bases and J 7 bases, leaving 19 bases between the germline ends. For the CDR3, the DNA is TGTGCCAGCAGCGCGACTAGGCGGGCGGGACATACGCAGTATTTT. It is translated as CASSATRRAGHTQYF.